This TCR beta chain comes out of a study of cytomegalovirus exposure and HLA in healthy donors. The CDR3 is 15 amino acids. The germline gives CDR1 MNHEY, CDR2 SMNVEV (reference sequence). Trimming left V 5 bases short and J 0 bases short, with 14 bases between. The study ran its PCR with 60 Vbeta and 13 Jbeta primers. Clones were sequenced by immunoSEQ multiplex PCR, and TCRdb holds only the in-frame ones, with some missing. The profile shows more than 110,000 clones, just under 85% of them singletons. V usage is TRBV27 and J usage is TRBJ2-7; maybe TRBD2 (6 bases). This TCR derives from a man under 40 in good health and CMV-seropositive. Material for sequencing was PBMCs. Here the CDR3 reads CASSVGAGPSYEQYF. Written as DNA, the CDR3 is TGTGCCAGCAGTGTCGGAGCGGGTCCCTCCTACGAGCAGTACTTC.